This T cell receptor (beta chain) was documented in a study of T-cell reconstitution after alpha-beta-depleted transplantation in children. Study-wide findings and caveats: By one year post-transplant, T-cell counts and diversity largely arose from T cells that were newly produced. After transplant, high TCRbeta diversity at day 60 in some patients arose from surviving recipient T cells and thymic progenitors. In patients about two months after transplant, alpha-beta T cells reportedly arose from several hundred expanded graft clones.

The library targeted TCRbeta and was prepared with unique molecular identifiers. TCRdb reanalysed the PCR reads using MiXCR and keeps one entry per CDR3 protein. The sample yields almost 600,000 distinct CDR3 sequences, 25% to 30% seen once. In regard to this clonotype: What it recognizes is unknown.

The origin of this receptor is a boy under three years old with Wiskott-Aldrich syndrome, due to receive a stem cell transplant. The sequencing here drew on PBMCs, taken before TCRalphabeta/CD19-depleted stem cell transplant.

Here the CDR3 DNA reads TGTGCCACCGACCGTCGGGGGAGAAACACCATATATTTT. This gives the protein CATDRRGRNTIYF. The rearrangement joins TRBV7-9 to TRBJ1-3, with D possibly being TRBD1 (5 bases). With 10 bases removed from V and 5 bases from J, the gap between germline ends came to 15 bases. The CDR3 runs 13 residues. Germline CDR1 SEHNR, CDR2 FQNEAQ (reference sequence).